The source of this T cell receptor (beta chain) is a study of blood T cell repertoires in COVID-19. Study-wide background: Donors in the United States, Italy and Spain gave samples during acute or convalescent COVID-19. Sources were T cells, B-cell-depleted T cells, or PBMCs; the material itself was cDNA or gDNA.

Original handling: From reference gene primer amplification, estimates of nucleated cell counts were derived. The repertoire was sequenced with immunoSEQ multiplex PCR; TCRdb's copy has only in-frame clones and lacks some. That table is the source of V, J and clone size, and D and trimming were worked out from the DNA. The top ten clones hold roughly 6.9% of a sample with about 200,000 clones, approximately 80% of them seen once. The germline CDR1 and CDR2 sequences are SEHNR and FQNEAQ (reference sequence). V lost 5 bases and J lost 6; bases outside the gene matches: 6. The CDR3 totals 13 residues. The sample comprised peripheral blood. The sequence was collected from a human donor with acute or convalescent COVID-19. The donor label of this sample is uncertain. This rearrangement joins TRBV7-9 to TRBJ1-1, with 7 positions matching TRBD1. DNA for the CDR3: TGTGCCAGCAGCCTACAGGGGATCGCTGAAGCTTTCTTT. It specifies CASSLQGIAEAFF.